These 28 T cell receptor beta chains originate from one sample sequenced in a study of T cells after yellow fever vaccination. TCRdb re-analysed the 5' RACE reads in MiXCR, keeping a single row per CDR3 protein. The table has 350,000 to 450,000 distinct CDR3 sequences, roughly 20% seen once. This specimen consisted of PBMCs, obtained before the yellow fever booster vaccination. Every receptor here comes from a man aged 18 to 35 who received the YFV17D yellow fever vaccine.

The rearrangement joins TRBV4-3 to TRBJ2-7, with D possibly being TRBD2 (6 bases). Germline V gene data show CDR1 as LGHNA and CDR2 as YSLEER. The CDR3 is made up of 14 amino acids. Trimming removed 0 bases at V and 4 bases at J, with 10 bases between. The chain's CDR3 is CASSQDRGAYEQYF. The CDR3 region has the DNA TGCGCCAGCAGCCAAGACCGCGGGGCGTACGAGCAGTACTTC.

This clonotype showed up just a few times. CDR3 loop: CASSRRTGGRVGYTF. For the CDR3, the DNA is TGCGCCAGCAGCCGAAGGACAGGGGGAAGGGTTGGCTACACCTTC. This chain joins TRBV4-3 and TRBJ1-2; TRBD1 matches 10 bases. The ends lost 4 bases at V and 7 bases at J; junction bases unmatched: 9. Looked up from germline, CDR1 is LGHNA and CDR2 is YSLEER. This CDR3 comprises 15 residues.

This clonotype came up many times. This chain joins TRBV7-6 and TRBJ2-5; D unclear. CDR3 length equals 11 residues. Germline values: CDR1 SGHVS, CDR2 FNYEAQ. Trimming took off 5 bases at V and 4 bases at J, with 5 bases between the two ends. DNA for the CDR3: TGTGCCAGCAGCCAATCAGAGACCCAGTACTTC. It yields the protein CASSQSETQYF. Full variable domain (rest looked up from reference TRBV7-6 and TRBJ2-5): GAGVSQSPRYKVTKRGQDVALRCDPISGHVSLYWYRQALGQGPEFLTYFNYEAQQDKSGLPNDRFSAERPEGSISTLTIQRTEQRDSAMYRCASSQSETQYFGPGTRLLVL.

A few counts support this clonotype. The CDR3 loop reads CASRGQGTSGANVLTF. The CDR3 DNA sequence: TGTGCCAGCAGGGGACAGGGTACCTCTGGGGCCAACGTCCTGACTTTC. J is TRBJ2-6 and V is TRBV12-3 or TRBV12-4; 9 bases line up with TRBD1. This CDR3 is 16 amino acids long. The V and J ends lost 6 bases and 0 bases, in that order; junction bases with no gene match: 3.

Here the CDR3 reads CASSGTGPDGYTF. The CDR3 nucleotides are TGTGCCAGCAGCGGTACAGGGCCGGACGGCTACACCTTC. The gene calls are TRBV6-5 and TRBJ1-2; perhaps TRBD1 as D (6 bases). Germline CDR1 and CDR2: MNHEY and SVGAGI. Trimming shortened V by 6 bases and J by 8 bases, and 16 bases separated the two germline ends. The CDR3 is 13 residues long.

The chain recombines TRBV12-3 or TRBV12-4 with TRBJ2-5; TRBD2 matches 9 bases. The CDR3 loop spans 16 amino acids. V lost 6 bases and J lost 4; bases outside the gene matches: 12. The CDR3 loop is CASSPGVAGVVETQYF. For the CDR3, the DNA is TGTGCCAGCAGCCCTGGGGTAGCGGGGGTCGTAGAGACCCAGTACTTC.

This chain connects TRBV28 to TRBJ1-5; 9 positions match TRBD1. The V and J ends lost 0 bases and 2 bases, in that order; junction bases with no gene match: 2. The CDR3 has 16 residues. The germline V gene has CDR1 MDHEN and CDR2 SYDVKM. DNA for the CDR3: TGTGCCAGCAGTTTATGGACAGGGGGGGGCAATCAGCCCCAGCATTTT. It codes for CASSLWTGGGNQPQHF.

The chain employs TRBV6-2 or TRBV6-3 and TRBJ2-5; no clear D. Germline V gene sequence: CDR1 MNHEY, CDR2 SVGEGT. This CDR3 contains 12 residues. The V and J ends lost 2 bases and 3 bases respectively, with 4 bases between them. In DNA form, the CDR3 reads TGTGCCAGCAGTTACGGAAAAGAGACCCAGTACTTC. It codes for CASSYGKETQYF.

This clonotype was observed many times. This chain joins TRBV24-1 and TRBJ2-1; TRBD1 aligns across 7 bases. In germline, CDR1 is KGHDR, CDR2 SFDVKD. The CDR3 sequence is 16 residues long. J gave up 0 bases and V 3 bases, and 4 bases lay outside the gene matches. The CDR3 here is CATSDPSGGSYNEQFF. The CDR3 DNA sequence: TGTGCCACCAGTGATCCATCAGGGGGCTCCTACAATGAGCAGTTCTTC.

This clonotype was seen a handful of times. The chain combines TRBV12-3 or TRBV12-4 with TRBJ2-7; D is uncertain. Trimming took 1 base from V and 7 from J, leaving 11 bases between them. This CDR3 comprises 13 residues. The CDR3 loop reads CASSLGRFGEQYF. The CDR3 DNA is TGTGCCAGCAGTTTAGGACGTTTTGGTGAGCAGTACTTC.

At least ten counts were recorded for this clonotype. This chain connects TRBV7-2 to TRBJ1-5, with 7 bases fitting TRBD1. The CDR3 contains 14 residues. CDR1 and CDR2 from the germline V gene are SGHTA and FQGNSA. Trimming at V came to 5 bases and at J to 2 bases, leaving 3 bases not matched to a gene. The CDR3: CASSPDRGNQPQHF. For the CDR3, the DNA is TGTGCCAGCAGCCCCGACAGGGGCAATCAGCCCCAGCATTTT. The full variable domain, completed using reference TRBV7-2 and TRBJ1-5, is GAGVSQSPSNKVTEKGKDVELRCDPISGHTALYWYRQSLGQGLEFLIYFQGNSAPDKSGLPSDRFSAERTGGSVSTLTIQRTQQEDSAVYLCASSPDRGNQPQHFGDGTRLSIL.

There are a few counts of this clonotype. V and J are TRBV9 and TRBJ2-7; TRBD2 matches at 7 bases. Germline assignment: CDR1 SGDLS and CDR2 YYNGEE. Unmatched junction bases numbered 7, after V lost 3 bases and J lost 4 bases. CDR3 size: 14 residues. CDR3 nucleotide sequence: TGTGCCAGCAGCGGTTCCGGGGGGAGTTACGAGCAGTACGTC. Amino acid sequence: CASSGSGGSYEQYV.

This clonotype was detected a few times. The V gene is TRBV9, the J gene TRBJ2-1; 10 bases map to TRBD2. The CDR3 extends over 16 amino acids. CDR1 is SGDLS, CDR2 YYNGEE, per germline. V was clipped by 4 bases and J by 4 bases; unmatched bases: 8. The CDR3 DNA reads TGTGCCAGCAGCTCAGCCGGGACTAGCGTATACAATGAGCAGTTCTTC. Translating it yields CASSSAGTSVYNEQFF.

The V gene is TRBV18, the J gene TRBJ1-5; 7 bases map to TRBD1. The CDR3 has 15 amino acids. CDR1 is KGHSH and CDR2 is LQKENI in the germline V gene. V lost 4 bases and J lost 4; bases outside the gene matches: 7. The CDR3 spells CASSRSTGRNQPQHF. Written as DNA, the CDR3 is TGTGCCAGCTCACGATCGACAGGGAGAAATCAGCCCCAGCATTTT. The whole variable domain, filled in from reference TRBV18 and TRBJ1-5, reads NAGVMQNPRHLVRRRGQEARLRCSPMKGHSHVYWYRQLPEEGLKFMVYLQKENIIDESGMPKERFSAEFPKEGPSILRIQQVVRGDSAAYFCASSRSTGRNQPQHFGDGTRLSIL.

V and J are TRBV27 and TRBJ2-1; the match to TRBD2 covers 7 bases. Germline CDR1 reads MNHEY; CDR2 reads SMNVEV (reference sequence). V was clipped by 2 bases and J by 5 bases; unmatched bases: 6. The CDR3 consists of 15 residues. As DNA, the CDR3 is TGTGCCAGCAGTTTAGGGCTAGCGGCTAACAATGAGCAGTTCTTC. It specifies CASSLGLAANNEQFF.

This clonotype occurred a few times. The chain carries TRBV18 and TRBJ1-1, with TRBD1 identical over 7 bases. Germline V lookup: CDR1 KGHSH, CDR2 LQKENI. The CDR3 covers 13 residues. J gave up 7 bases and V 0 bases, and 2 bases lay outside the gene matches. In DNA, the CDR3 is TGTGCCAGCTCACCACCGGGGACAGTTGAAGCTTTCTTT. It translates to CASSPPGTVEAFF.

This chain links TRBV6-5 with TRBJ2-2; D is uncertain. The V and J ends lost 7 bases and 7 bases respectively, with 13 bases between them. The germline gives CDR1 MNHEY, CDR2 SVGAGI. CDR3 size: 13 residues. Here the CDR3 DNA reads TGTGCCAGCACCGCCGACGAGTTCGGGGAGCTGTTTTTT. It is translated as CASTADEFGELFF.

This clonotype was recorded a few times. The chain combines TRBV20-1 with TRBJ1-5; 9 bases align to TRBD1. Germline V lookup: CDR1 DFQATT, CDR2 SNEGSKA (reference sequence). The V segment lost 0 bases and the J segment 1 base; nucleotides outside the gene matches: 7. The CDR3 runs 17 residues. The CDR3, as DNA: TGCAGTGCTAGAGATCCGGACAGGGGTAGGAGCAATCAGCCCCAGCATTTT. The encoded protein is CSARDPDRGRSNQPQHF.

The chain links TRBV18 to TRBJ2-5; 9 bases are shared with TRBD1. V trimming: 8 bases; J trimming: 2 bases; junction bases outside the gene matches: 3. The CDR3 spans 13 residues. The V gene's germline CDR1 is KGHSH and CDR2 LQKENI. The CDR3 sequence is CASKTGGQETQYF. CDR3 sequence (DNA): TGTGCCAGCAAGACAGGGGGTCAAGAGACCCAGTACTTC.

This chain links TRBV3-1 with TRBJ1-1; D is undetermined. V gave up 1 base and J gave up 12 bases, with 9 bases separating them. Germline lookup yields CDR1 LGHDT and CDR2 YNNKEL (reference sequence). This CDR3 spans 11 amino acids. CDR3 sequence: CASSQGGQTFF. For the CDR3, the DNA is TGTGCCAGCAGCCAAGGCGGTCAGACTTTCTTT.

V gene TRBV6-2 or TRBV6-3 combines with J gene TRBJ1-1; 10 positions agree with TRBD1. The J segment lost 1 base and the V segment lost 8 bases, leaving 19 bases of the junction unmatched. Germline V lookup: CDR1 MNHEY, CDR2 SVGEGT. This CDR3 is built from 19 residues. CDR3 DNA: TGTGCCAGCGTTAGGAGGCCGGGACAGGGGACCCCAAAGAACACTGAAGCTTTCTTT. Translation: CASVRRPGQGTPKNTEAFF.

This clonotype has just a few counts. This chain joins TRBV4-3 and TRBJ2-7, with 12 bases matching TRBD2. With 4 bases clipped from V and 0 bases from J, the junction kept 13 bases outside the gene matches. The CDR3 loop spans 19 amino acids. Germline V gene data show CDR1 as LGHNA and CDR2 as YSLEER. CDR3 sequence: CASSRRVLAGGFSSYEQYF. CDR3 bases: TGCGCCAGCAGCCGAAGAGTACTAGCGGGGGGTTTTAGCTCCTACGAGCAGTACTTC.

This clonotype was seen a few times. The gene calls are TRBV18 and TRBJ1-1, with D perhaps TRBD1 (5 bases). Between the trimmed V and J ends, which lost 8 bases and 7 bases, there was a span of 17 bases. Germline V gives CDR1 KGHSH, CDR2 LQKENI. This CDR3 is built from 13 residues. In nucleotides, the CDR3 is TGTGCCAGCCAGAACAATAAGCAGGGTGAAGCTTTCTTT. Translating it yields CASQNNKQGEAFF.

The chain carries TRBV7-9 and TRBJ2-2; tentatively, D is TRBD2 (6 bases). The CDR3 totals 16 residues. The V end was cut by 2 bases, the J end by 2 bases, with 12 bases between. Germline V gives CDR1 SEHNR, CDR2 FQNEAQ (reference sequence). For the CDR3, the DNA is TGTGCCAGCAGCTTACCGGGACTCGCAAACACCGGGGAGCTGTTTTTT. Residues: CASSLPGLANTGELFF.

This chain's CDR3 is CASSQVRRATDTQYF. Written as DNA, the CDR3 is TGTGCCAGCAGCCAAGTGCGGCGAGCGACAGATACGCAGTATTTT. This chain links TRBV14 with TRBJ2-3; D remains ambiguous. Per the germline V gene, CDR1 is SGHDN and CDR2 is FVKESK. The CDR3 is made up of 15 amino acids. V gave up 1 base and J gave up 3 bases, with 11 bases separating them.

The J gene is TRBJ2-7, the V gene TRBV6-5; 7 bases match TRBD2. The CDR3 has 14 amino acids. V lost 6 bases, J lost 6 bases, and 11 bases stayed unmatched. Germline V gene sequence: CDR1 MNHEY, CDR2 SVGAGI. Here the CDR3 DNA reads TGTGCCAGCAGAGACTGGGAGGGAGGGCTCGAGCAGTACGTC. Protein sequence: CASRDWEGGLEQYV.

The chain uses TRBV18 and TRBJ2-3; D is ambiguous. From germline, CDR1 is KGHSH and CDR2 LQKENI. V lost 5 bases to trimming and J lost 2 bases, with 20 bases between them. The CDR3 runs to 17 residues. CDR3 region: CASSSTLLSGSTDTQYF. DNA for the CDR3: TGTGCCAGCTCATCCACTTTGCTCTCGGGTTCCACAGATACGCAGTATTTT.

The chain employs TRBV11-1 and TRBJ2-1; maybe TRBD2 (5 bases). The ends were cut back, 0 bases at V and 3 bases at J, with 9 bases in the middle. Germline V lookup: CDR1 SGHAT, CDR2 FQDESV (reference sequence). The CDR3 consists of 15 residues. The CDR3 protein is CASSLAGMVYNEQFF. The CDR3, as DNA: TGTGCCAGCAGCTTAGCCGGGATGGTCTACAATGAGCAGTTCTTC.